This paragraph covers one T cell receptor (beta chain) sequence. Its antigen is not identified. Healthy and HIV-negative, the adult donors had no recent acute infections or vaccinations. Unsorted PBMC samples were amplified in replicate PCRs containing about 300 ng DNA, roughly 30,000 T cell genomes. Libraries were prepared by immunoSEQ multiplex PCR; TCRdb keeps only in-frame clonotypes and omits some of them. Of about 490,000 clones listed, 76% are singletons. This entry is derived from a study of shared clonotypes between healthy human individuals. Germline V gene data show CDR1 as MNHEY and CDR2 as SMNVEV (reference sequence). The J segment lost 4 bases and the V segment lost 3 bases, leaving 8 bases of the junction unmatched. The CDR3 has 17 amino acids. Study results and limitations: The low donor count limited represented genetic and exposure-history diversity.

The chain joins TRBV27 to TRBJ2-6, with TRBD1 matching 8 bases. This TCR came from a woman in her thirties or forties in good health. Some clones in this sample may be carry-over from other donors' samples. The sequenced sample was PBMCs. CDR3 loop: CASSLWTGSSGANVLTF. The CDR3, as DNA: TGTGCCAGCAGTTTGTGGACAGGGTCTTCCGGGGCCAACGTCCTGACTTTC.